This T cell receptor beta chain was sequenced during a study of CD8 T cells in Susac syndrome. Study results and caveats: Across the total CD8+ repertoires, about 16 Susac-specific public clones were found. The CD8+ TEMRA repertoires yielded about five such clones.

RNA, at roughly 0.5 to 1 ug, was reverse transcribed with random hexamers. The amplification used immunoSEQ multiplex PCR on TCR beta CDR3; it spanned 54 Vbeta and 13 Jbeta. Via MiXCR, TCRdb re-called the immunoSEQ multiplex PCR reads, giving one row per CDR3 protein. The data show roughly 80,000 distinct CDR3 sequences, roughly 94% seen once. Points on this clonotype: Antigen: not known.

TEMRA cells were enriched by FACS, and CD4+ and CD8+ T cells were negatively isolated. V was shortened by 4 bases and J by 4 bases, with 11 bases between the two germline ends. The CDR3 loop spans 13 amino acids. The V gene's germline CDR1 is SGDLS and CDR2 YYNGEE. The sample comprised CD8+ T cells from PBMCs. The J gene is TRBJ1-1, the V gene TRBV9; D may be TRBD1 (5 bases). The receptor was derived from a human donor with Susac syndrome. The CDR3: CASSTQGLTEAFF. In nucleotides, the CDR3 is TGTGCCAGCAGCACCCAGGGTCTCACTGAAGCTTTCTTT.